This T cell receptor (beta chain) was identified in a study of blood T cells in healthy people across ages. In the study overall: Per two T cells, template switching captured roughly one barcoded beta molecule. Findings and limits, study-wide: Per-million-T-cell TCR beta diversity fell roughly linearly with age. No one knew whether donors had CMV, which possibly confounded expanded clonotype changes. Calculation of diversity from one million T cells yielded estimates considered to be underestimates.

With a J-beta primer mix and a sample-barcoded 5' primer, a second PCR ran 7 to 11 cycles. TCRdb fed the 5' RACE reads into MiXCR, producing one record per CDR3 protein. Of about 680,000 distinct CDR3 sequences in the sample, approximately 50% were seen once. This clonotype was detected only a few times. Its antigen is still unknown. Germline assignment: CDR1 KGHDR and CDR2 SFDVKD. The CDR3 consists of 13 residues. V gave up 6 bases and J gave up 3 bases; unmatched junction bases: 3. The J gene is TRBJ2-7, the V gene TRBV24-1; 8 nucleotides agree with TRBD1. The TCR originated in a woman aged 55-69 years in good health. The sample consisted of blood. CDR3 nucleotide sequence: TGTGCCACCAGTTACACAGGGGGCTACGAGCAGTACTTC. Its translation: CATSYTGGYEQYF.